The entry below gives a single TCR beta chain sequence along with its context. Antigen unknown. TCRdb's copy holds only in-frame clones and misses some; the assay was immunoSEQ multiplex PCR. The repertoire holds about 30,000 clones, with over 75% as singletons. The V and J ends lost 3 bases and 5 bases respectively, with 16 bases between them. This CDR3 region has 14 residues. CDR1 is SQVTM, CDR2 ANQGSEA, per germline. Time point meaning: baseline, week 1 (first vaccination visit). As for treatment: pre-vaccination baseline after standard-of-care therapy. These data come from a study of a mutant IDH1 vaccine in newly diagnosed glioma. Whole-study context: Patients previously underwent radiotherapy, temozolomide, or both, and most underwent both.

Findings of the study overall: Whatever changes occurred in top peripheral T cell clonotypes seemed unrelated to pseudoprogression.

The chain couples TRBV29-1 to TRBJ1-1; possibly TRBD1 for D (5 bases). The receptor's source is a man aged 30-40 years with glioma. The sample in question was PBMCs, obtained from a glioma patient treated with radiotherapy, temozolomide or both. CDR3 DNA sequence: TGCAGCGTTGAGGTCGGGGCCGGGCGTACTGAAGCTTTCTTT. Encoded protein: CSVEVGAGRTEAFF.